The 13 T cell receptor beta chains in this list originate from one sample, sequenced in a study of Tregs in tolerant kidney transplant recipients. Clones were sequenced by immunoSEQ multiplex PCR, and TCRdb holds only the in-frame ones, with some missing. Found here are some 240,000 clones, about 80% of them singletons; the top ten hold around 0.64%. The specimen sequenced was CD4+ T cells from blood. The receptors stem from a human donor in good health.

The J gene is TRBJ2-7, the V gene TRBV7-2, with TRBD2 matching over 9 bases. The CDR3 runs to 17 residues. Germline V gene lookup returns CDR1 SGHTA and CDR2 FQGNSA. Germline trimming cut 5 bases from V and 1 base from J; bases unmatched to any gene: 12. The CDR3 coding sequence is TGTGCCAGCAGCCCACGCATGGGTGCGGGAGGGTCCTACGAGCAGTACTTC. This encodes CASSPRMGAGGSYEQYF.

CDR3 bases: TGTGCCTGGAGTGTACGGGCGGGACCATCAGAGACCCAGTACTTC. Amino acid sequence: CAWSVRAGPSETQYF. The chain employs TRBV30 and TRBJ2-5; the D gene is possibly TRBD2 (6 bases). Germline V CDR1 and CDR2: GTSNPN, SVGIG (reference sequence). The germline V and J ends were trimmed by 0 bases and 4 bases, with 15 bases remaining between them. This CDR3 is built from 15 residues.

The chain links TRBV5-1 to TRBJ2-5, with TRBD2 identical over 9 bases. This CDR3 has 15 amino acids. Germline assignment: CDR1 SGHRS and CDR2 YFSETQ. V was pared by 4 bases and J by 2 bases, with 6 bases of the junction left unmatched. CDR3 in DNA: TGCGCCAGCAGCGGCGGGACTAGCATACAAGAGACCCAGTACTTC. Its translation is CASSGGTSIQETQYF.

This sequence joins TRBV27 and TRBJ2-3, with unresolved D. CDR3 length: 10 amino acids. Trimming took 10 bases from V and 2 from J, leaving 4 bases between them. CDR1 is MNHEY and CDR2 is SMNVEV in the germline V gene (reference sequence). The CDR3 bases are TGTGCCACCCCCACAGATACGCAGTATTTT. It codes for CATPTDTQYF.

V and J are TRBV18 and TRBJ1-6; D possibly corresponds to TRBD1 (5 bases). V gave up 5 bases and J gave up 10 bases, with 12 bases separating them. Germline values: CDR1 KGHSH, CDR2 LQKENI. This CDR3 has 13 amino acids. In DNA form, the CDR3 reads TGTGCCAGCTCATCAGGGTTCGAGTCACCCCTCCACTTT. It yields the protein CASSSGFESPLHF.

The chain couples TRBV6-1 to TRBJ1-2; 8 bases are shared with TRBD1. In germline, CDR1 is MNHNS, CDR2 SASEGT. The CDR3 has 11 residues. Trimming cost V 5 bases and J 10 bases; bases outside gene matches: 3. This CDR3 is CASSRTGPYTF. For the CDR3, the DNA is TGTGCCAGCAGTCGGACAGGGCCCTACACCTTC.

This chain uses TRBV7-9 with TRBJ1-3; TRBD1 might be the D (5 bases). The germline gives CDR1 SEHNR, CDR2 FQNEAQ (reference sequence). V was trimmed by 1 base and J by 4 bases, leaving 11 bases between them. The CDR3 spans 15 residues. The CDR3 here is CASSLVDIIGNTIYF. CDR3 coding DNA: TGTGCCAGCAGCTTAGTGGACATCATCGGAAACACCATATATTTT.

With regard to this clone: This sample also contains other DNA sequences that code for the same CDR3. The gene calls are TRBV19 and TRBJ1-1, with a tentative D call TRBD1 (5 bases). The ends were cut back, 6 bases at V and 1 base at J, with 9 bases in the middle. The germline gives CDR1 LNHDA, CDR2 SQIVND (reference sequence). CDR3 size: 13 residues. The CDR3 DNA is TGTGCCAGTAGCCGAACAGGGAACACTGAAGCTTTCTTT. Translating it yields CASSRTGNTEAFF.

The gene calls are TRBV18 and TRBJ2-3; D ambiguous. Per germline, CDR1 KGHSH and CDR2 LQKENI. V was trimmed by 8 bases and J by 0 bases, leaving 3 bases between them. This CDR3 is built from 11 residues. The chain's CDR3 is CASTSTDTQYF. CDR3 coding DNA: TGTGCCAGCACAAGCACAGATACGCAGTATTTT.

This clone was seen only a few times. The chain uses TRBV2 and TRBJ1-1; D is unresolved. The germline V and J ends were trimmed by 1 base and 0 bases, with 12 bases remaining between them. This CDR3 region has 16 residues. Per the germline V gene, CDR1 is SNHLY and CDR2 is FYNNEI. CDR3 sequence (DNA): TGTGCCAGCAGTGAAGGGCCGTACCTCATGAACACTGAAGCTTTCTTT. Translating it yields CASSEGPYLMNTEAFF.

The chain employs TRBV11-3 and TRBJ2-7; TRBD1 matches at 8 bases. The CDR3 is 14 residues long. Losses at the gene ends were 5 bases for V and 7 bases for J; bases not matched to a gene: 10. CDR1 and CDR2 (germline): SGHNT, YENEEA. CDR3 sequence (DNA): TGTGCCAGCAGCCGGACAGGGTCTAGTGGGGAGCAGTACTTC. It is translated as CASSRTGSSGEQYF.

V usage is TRBV18 and J usage is TRBJ1-4; D unclear. This CDR3 comprises 16 residues. Between the trimmed V and J ends, which lost 3 bases and 6 bases, there was a span of 17 bases. CDR1 KGHSH and CDR2 LQKENI come from the germline V gene. This CDR3 reads CASSPTHITIDEKLFF. In nucleotides, the CDR3 is TGTGCCAGCTCACCGACCCACATAACTATTGATGAAAAACTGTTTTTT.

The CDR3 sequence: CASSSDINSPLHF. The CDR3 region has the DNA TGTGCCAGCAGTTCGGACATTAATTCACCCCTCCACTTT. The J gene is TRBJ1-6, the V gene TRBV6-5; D perhaps matches TRBD1 (5 bases). CDR1 is MNHEY and CDR2 is SVGAGI in the germline V gene. This CDR3 region has 13 residues. Trimming stripped 4 bases from V and 6 bases from J, with 7 bases between.